Each of the 29 T cell receptor beta chains below was sequenced from the same sample in a study of cytomegalovirus exposure and HLA in healthy donors. Using immunoSEQ multiplex PCR, the repertoire was profiled, and TCRdb retains in-frame clones only, with some absent. The table has hundreds of thousands of clones, 86% seen once; the top ten hold over 0.75%. The sequencing sample was made of PBMCs. The source of these receptors is a woman between 18 and 30 years old in good health and CMV-seronegative.

Here the CDR3 DNA reads TGTGCCAGCAGTTCCTTGACTAGCATGGGCACAGATACGCAGTATTTT. Its protein product is CASSSLTSMGTDTQYF. V gene TRBV27 combines with J gene TRBJ2-3; 7 bases agree with TRBD2. The ends lost 4 bases at V and 1 base at J; junction bases unmatched: 8. The CDR3 runs to 16 residues. The germline V gene encodes CDR1 MNHEY and CDR2 SMNVEV (reference sequence).

The V call is TRBV30, the J call TRBJ2-6; a weak D match, TRBD2 (5 bases). CDR1 is GTSNPN, CDR2 SVGIG, per germline (reference sequence). This CDR3 comprises 16 residues. Trimming removed 5 bases at V and 2 bases at J, with 16 bases between. The CDR3 DNA follows: TGTGCCTGGGTTGGTCGGGGAATACCTGGGGCCAACGTCCTGACTTTC. Protein sequence: CAWVGRGIPGANVLTF. Together with reference TRBV30 and TRBJ2-6, the CDR3 gives the full variable domain: SQTIHQWPATLVQPVGSPLSLECTVEGTSNPNLYWYRQAAGRGLQLLFYSVGIGQISSEVPQNLSASRPQDRQFILSSKKLLLSDSGFYLCAWVGRGIPGANVLTFGAGSRLTVL.

The chain carries TRBV14 and TRBJ1-1; D is unclear. The CDR3 totals 11 residues. Germline values: CDR1 SGHDN, CDR2 FVKESK. V shed 4 bases and J shed 7 bases, with 7 bases lying between them. Written as DNA, the CDR3 is TGTGCCAGCAGCCGCACAAGTGAAGCTTTCTTT. This encodes CASSRTSEAFF.

The rearrangement links TRBV27 to TRBJ1-1; a weak D match, TRBD1 (6 bases). This CDR3 is 14 amino acids long. V was trimmed by 4 bases and J by 9 bases, leaving 18 bases between them. Looked up from germline, CDR1 is MNHEY and CDR2 is SMNVEV (reference sequence). CDR3 protein: CASSSPETGLKAFF. The CDR3 DNA reads TGTGCCAGCAGTTCACCTGAGACAGGTCTTAAAGCTTTCTTT.

As for this clone: One base away lies a much larger clone, so this may be a sequencing read error. This sequence joins TRBV10-2 and TRBJ2-7; a possible D gene is TRBD1 (6 bases). The CDR3 is 13 residues long. The germline V and J ends were trimmed by 0 bases and 3 bases, with 6 bases remaining between them. The germline gives CDR1 WSHSY, CDR2 SAAADI. The CDR3 nucleotides read TGCGCCAGCAGTGAGTCCAGGGGCTACGAGCAGTACTTC. This sequence encodes CASSESRGYEQYF.

V and J are TRBV29-1 and TRBJ2-1; D is unresolved. CDR1 SQVTM and CDR2 ANQGSEA come from the germline V gene. The CDR3 is 14 residues long. With 5 bases removed from V and 0 bases from J, the gap between germline ends came to 11 bases. CDR3 DNA: TGCAGCGTTTCGACATTTAGCTCCTACAATGAGCAGTTCTTC. Residues: CSVSTFSSYNEQFF.

The chain carries TRBV4-1 and TRBJ2-4; possible D gene TRBD2, 6 bases. There are 16 residues in the CDR3. CDR1 MGHRA and CDR2 YSYEKL come from the germline V gene. V lost 1 base and J lost 0, with 10 bases in between. CDR3 nucleotide sequence: TGCGCCAGCAGCCAAGGTCCGGGAGAAGCCAAAAACATTCAGTACTTC. It specifies CASSQGPGEAKNIQYF.

This clone was seen only once. The gene calls are TRBV5-6 and TRBJ2-1; 11 bases map to TRBD2. Germline V gene data show CDR1 as SGHDT and CDR2 as YYEEEE. The CDR3 sequence is 15 residues long. Trimming at V came to 4 bases and at J to 4 bases, leaving 4 bases not matched to a gene. The CDR3 reads CASSIPSGGYNEQFF. DNA of the CDR3: TGTGCCAGCAGCATTCCTAGCGGGGGGTACAATGAGCAGTTCTTC. Drawing the rest from reference TRBV5-6 and TRBJ2-1, the complete variable domain is DAGVTQSPTHLIKTRGQQVTLRCSPKSGHDTVSWYQQALGQGPQFIFQYYEEEERQRGNFPDRFSGHQFPNYSSELNVNALLLGDSALYLCASSIPSGGYNEQFFGPGTRLTVL.

The J gene is TRBJ1-1, the V gene TRBV25-1, with TRBD1 as a possible D gene (6 bases). The CDR3 runs 14 residues. Germline values: CDR1 MGHDK, CDR2 SYGVNS. Trimming pared 2 bases from V and 0 bases from J, leaving 7 bases between. CDR3 sequence reads: CASSEGGMNTEAFF. CDR3 sequence (DNA): TGTGCCAGCAGTGAAGGGGGCATGAACACTGAAGCTTTCTTT.

The chain combines TRBV4-1 with TRBJ1-4; TRBD1 matches at 7 bases. The CDR3 is 14 amino acids. Losses at the gene ends were 4 bases for V and 8 bases for J; bases not matched to a gene: 7. The V gene's germline CDR1 is MGHRA and CDR2 YSYEKL. Here the CDR3 reads CASSPRQGVEKLFF. In DNA, the CDR3 is TGCGCCAGCAGCCCTCGACAGGGAGTGGAAAAACTGTTTTTT.

V gene TRBV6-1 combines with J gene TRBJ1-5; possibly TRBD1 for D (5 bases). The CDR3 extends over 14 amino acids. V lost 10 bases, J lost 0 bases, and 13 bases lay in between. The germline gives CDR1 MNHNS, CDR2 SASEGT. For the CDR3, the DNA is TGTGCCACAGGGAAGGAAAATAGCAATCAGCCCCAGCATTTT. It is translated as CATGKENSNQPQHF.

The genes are TRBV18 and TRBJ1-1; D is undetermined. Germline CDR1 KGHSH, CDR2 LQKENI. With 2 bases removed from V and 3 bases from J, the gap between germline ends came to 13 bases. The CDR3 covers 15 residues. The CDR3 is CASSPSSGYHTEAFF. DNA of the CDR3: TGTGCCAGCTCACCATCCAGCGGCTACCACACTGAAGCTTTCTTT.

The chain employs TRBV10-2 and TRBJ2-1; 9 bases align to TRBD2. V trimming: 4 bases; J trimming: 4 bases; junction bases outside the gene matches: 5. Germline V gives CDR1 WSHSY, CDR2 SAAADI. The CDR3 is 15 residues long. The CDR3: CASSVQAGGYNEQFF. CDR3 bases: TGCGCCAGCAGTGTACAGGCGGGGGGGTACAATGAGCAGTTCTTC.

This sequence joins TRBV5-1 and TRBJ2-5; D is unresolved. The V gene's germline CDR1 is SGHRS and CDR2 YFSETQ. The CDR3 consists of 16 residues. V was trimmed by 0 bases and J by 0 bases, leaving 12 bases between them. Written as DNA, the CDR3 is TGCGCCAGCAGCTTGGGGAGTACTCAGTACCAAGAGACCCAGTACTTC. Protein sequence: CASSLGSTQYQETQYF.

This rearrangement joins TRBV18 to TRBJ2-7; D unclear. The V gene lost 3 bases and the J gene lost 5 bases, with 11 bases spanning the gap. Looked up from germline, CDR1 is KGHSH and CDR2 is LQKENI. The CDR3 has 13 amino acids. CDR3: CASSPLNRDEQYF. CDR3 sequence (DNA): TGTGCCAGCTCACCGCTAAATCGGGACGAGCAGTACTTC.

The chain uses TRBV6-5 and TRBJ2-3, with D possibly being TRBD2 (6 bases). Germline values: CDR1 MNHEY, CDR2 SVGAGI. This CDR3 has 14 amino acids. V was pared by 5 bases and J by 2 bases, with 11 bases between. The CDR3 nucleotides read TGTGCCAGCAGTCCGGGACTGAACACAGATACGCAGTATTTT. This codes for CASSPGLNTDTQYF.

The chain is built from TRBV28 and TRBJ1-1; D remains ambiguous. Trimming took 5 bases from V and 7 from J, leaving 14 bases between them. The germline CDR1 and CDR2 sequences are MDHEN and SYDVKM. The CDR3 runs 13 residues. CDR3 residues: CASSTAGSFEAFF. Here the CDR3 DNA reads TGTGCCAGCAGTACTGCAGGCTCCTTTGAAGCTTTCTTT.

This clone has a handful of counts. The genes are TRBV2 and TRBJ1-6, with D tentatively TRBD1 (5 bases). This CDR3 comprises 17 residues. V lost 6 bases and J 5 bases, leaving 20 bases between the germline ends. CDR1 and CDR2 from the germline V gene are SNHLY and FYNNEI. The CDR3, as DNA: TGTGCCAGCAGGGGGCCGGGACTTACAGACAATAATTCACCCCTCCACTTT. Its translation: CASRGPGLTDNNSPLHF.

Concerning this clone: The sample contains more than one DNA sequence encoding this CDR3. The chain has TRBV28 and TRBJ2-7; D unclear. Trimming stripped 2 bases from V and 3 bases from J, with 8 bases between. CDR3 length equals 13 residues. The germline V gene encodes CDR1 MDHEN and CDR2 SYDVKM. The CDR3 reads CASSLLSGYEQYF. The CDR3 DNA sequence: TGTGCCAGCAGTTTACTTTCGGGCTACGAGCAGTACTTC.

The V call is TRBV11-2, the J call TRBJ2-7, with TRBD1 matching 7 bases. The CDR3 consists of 13 residues. Per germline, CDR1 SGHAT and CDR2 FQNNGV. The junction had 5 bases not matched to a gene; V was cut back by 6 bases and J by 3 bases. DNA for the CDR3: TGTGCCAGCAGTAGGGGGCCCTTCTACGAGCAGTACTTC. It translates to CASSRGPFYEQYF.

V and J are TRBV6-1 and TRBJ1-1; 7 nucleotides match TRBD1. CDR1 is MNHNS and CDR2 is SASEGT in the germline V gene. V shed 11 bases, J shed 2 bases, and the junction held 8 bases outside the gene matches. The CDR3 covers 13 residues. CDR3 sequence reads: CAGGQNINTEAFF. In DNA, the CDR3 is TGTGCCGGGGGACAGAACATAAACACTGAAGCTTTCTTT.

This rearrangement joins TRBV6-4 to TRBJ1-1, with 9 bases fitting TRBD1. Per germline, CDR1 MRHNA and CDR2 SNTAGT. CDR3 size: 16 residues. Losses at the gene ends were 6 bases for V and 0 bases for J; bases not matched to a gene: 8. The CDR3, as DNA: TGTGCCAGCAGCTCCGGGACAGGGTTCATGAACACTGAAGCTTTCTTT. This translates into CASSSGTGFMNTEAFF.

This clone turned up a few times. This sequence joins TRBV6-1 and TRBJ1-2; 8 bases fit TRBD1. The length of the CDR3 is 14 residues. Losses at the gene ends were 4 bases for V and 4 bases for J; bases not matched to a gene: 5. Per the germline V gene, CDR1 is MNHNS and CDR2 is SASEGT. CDR3 region: CASSGDRPPYGYTF. In nucleotides, the CDR3 is TGTGCCAGCAGTGGGGACAGGCCCCCCTATGGCTACACCTTC.

This chain links TRBV4-1 with TRBJ1-1, with D perhaps TRBD1 (5 bases). The CDR3 covers 15 residues. V lost 3 bases and J lost 0, with 11 bases in between. Germline CDR1 MGHRA, CDR2 YSYEKL. As DNA, the CDR3 is TGCGCCAGCAGCCACTCCCAGGGAATGAACACTGAAGCTTTCTTT. Its protein is CASSHSQGMNTEAFF.

V gene TRBV7-2 combines with J gene TRBJ2-1; 10 bases align to TRBD2. V lost 5 bases, J lost 0 bases, and 4 bases stayed unmatched. Germline V gene lookup returns CDR1 SGHTA and CDR2 FQGNSA. The CDR3 totals 16 residues. The CDR3 DNA is TGTGCCAGCAGCGGTGTAGCGGGGGGCTCCTACAATGAGCAGTTCTTC. The encoded protein is CASSGVAGGSYNEQFF.

J is TRBJ1-3 and V is TRBV9, with D tentatively TRBD1 (6 bases). Germline V lookup: CDR1 SGDLS, CDR2 YYNGEE. V shed 6 bases and J shed 12 bases, with 19 bases lying between them. This CDR3 contains 13 residues. The CDR3, as DNA: TGTGCCAGCAATCGACCCCCGGGGACAATCATATATTTT. Residues: CASNRPPGTIIYF.

The chain recombines TRBV7-9 with TRBJ2-7, with D possibly matching TRBD1 (6 bases). Trimming shortened V by 5 bases and J by 5 bases, and 13 bases separated the two germline ends. This CDR3 is built from 13 residues. CDR1 and CDR2 (germline): SEHNR, FQNEAQ (reference sequence). The chain's CDR3 is CASSQGILDEQYF. CDR3 nucleotide sequence: TGTGCCAGCAGCCAGGGGATTCTGGACGAGCAGTACTTC.

This clone was observed a handful of times. The J gene is TRBJ2-4, the V gene TRBV2, with 13 bases identical to TRBD2. The CDR3 is made up of 18 amino acids. Germline CDR1 is SNHLY and CDR2 is FYNNEI. The V gene end was trimmed by 10 bases and the J gene end by 2 bases; junction bases not matched to a gene: 14. CDR3 loop: CATLGLAGEGWTKNIQYF. The CDR3, as DNA: TGTGCCACCTTAGGACTAGCGGGAGAGGGTTGGACCAAAAACATTCAGTACTTC.

This sequence joins TRBV2 and TRBJ1-1; TRBD1 is a possible D gene (5 bases). V was shortened by 7 bases and J by 0 bases, with 18 bases between the two germline ends. The germline V gene encodes CDR1 SNHLY and CDR2 FYNNEI. The CDR3 has 16 residues. The CDR3 protein is CASTPHQTAVNTEAFF. CDR3 DNA: TGTGCCAGCACCCCCCATCAGACAGCTGTGAACACTGAAGCTTTCTTT.